The entry that follows covers one T cell receptor (beta chain) sequence. Its specificity is not known. These data originate in a study of T cell responses to AZD1222 COVID-19 vaccine. The J segment lost 7 bases and the V segment lost 4 bases, leaving 6 bases of the junction unmatched. This CDR3 has 14 amino acids. Germline V lookup: CDR1 MDHEN, CDR2 SYDVKM. Libraries were prepared by immunoSEQ multiplex PCR; TCRdb keeps only in-frame clonotypes and omits some of them. Of under 150,000 clones in the sample, more than 85% are singletons; the top ten hold 6.5% to 9.5%. Findings of the study overall: Just 6 or 7 people given AZD1222 tested seropositive at baseline. At 160-218 and 743-854, vaccine-associated CD4 TCRs were dominant, and they spanned spike. None of the repertoires were sampled until the peak T cell response had passed.

This chain joins TRBV28 and TRBJ1-5; 8 nucleotides agree with TRBD1. This material consisted of peripheral blood, taken on day 0 of AZD1222 vaccination. This TCR came from an adult in good health. CDR3 sequence (DNA): TGTGCCAGCAGTTCCGGACAGGGCTACCAGCCCCAGCATTTT. Translation gives CASSSGQGYQPQHF.